In its sample, the clone carrying this T cell receptor (beta chain) was seen many times. Its antigen is still unknown. Across 18 months, stable Graves' hyperthyroidism was marked by no progression to ophthalmopathy. The source of the PBMCs was approximately 9.5 ml of fresh peripheral blood. The data were taken from a study of T cells in Graves' hyperthyroidism and ophthalmopathy. Overall study findings and caveats: The majority of expanded thyroid clonotypes above 0.001 also appeared in blood.

The investigators amplified TCR beta CDR3 regions from RNA transcripts. A set of HTBI primers served as the primers for a first-round RT-PCR of the TCR CDR3. One entry per CDR3 protein results from TCRdb running MiXCR on the multiplex PCR reads. The sample shows 300,000 to 450,000 distinct CDR3 sequences, about 15% of them seen only once. Sequences were obtained from blood. The clonotype comes from a woman in her sixties or seventies with Graves' hyperthyroidism.

In DNA form, the CDR3 reads TGTGCCAGCAGCCGCATGACTAGCACTACCGGGGAGCTGTTTTTT. As protein: CASSRMTSTTGELFF. V is TRBV11-3 and J is TRBJ2-2; TRBD2 matches at 7 bases. The CDR3 spans 15 residues. Germline values: CDR1 SGHNT, CDR2 YENEEA. Germline trimming cut 5 bases from V and 5 bases from J; bases unmatched to any gene: 8.